This T cell receptor (beta chain) was sequenced for a study of Graves' ophthalmopathy and Graves' hyperthyroidism. In this sample, this clonotype turned up a few times. Amplification of TCR beta CDR3 regions used RNA transcripts. Amplification began with first-round RT-PCR using HTBI primers, then second-round multiplex PCR was performed. TCRdb itself ran the multiplex PCR reads through MiXCR, one entry per CDR3 protein. The sample lists 230,000 or so distinct CDR3 sequences, 40% to 50% occurring once. Where ophthalmopathy was present, donors had moderate-to-severe activity, CAS ≥3, NOSPECS ≥4 and duration under 3 months. This receptor was identified in an adult man with Graves' ophthalmopathy. Sequencing used peripheral blood.

In DNA form, the CDR3 reads TGTGCCACCAGCACCTCGGGGGTCTCCGAAGCTTTCTTT. This encodes CATSTSGVSEAFF. The chain is built from TRBV15 and TRBJ1-1; D is perhaps TRBD1 (5 bases). CDR3 size: 13 residues. Germline loops: CDR1 LNHNV, CDR2 YYDKDF (reference sequence). V dropped 4 bases and J dropped 8 bases, with 14 bases sitting between them.